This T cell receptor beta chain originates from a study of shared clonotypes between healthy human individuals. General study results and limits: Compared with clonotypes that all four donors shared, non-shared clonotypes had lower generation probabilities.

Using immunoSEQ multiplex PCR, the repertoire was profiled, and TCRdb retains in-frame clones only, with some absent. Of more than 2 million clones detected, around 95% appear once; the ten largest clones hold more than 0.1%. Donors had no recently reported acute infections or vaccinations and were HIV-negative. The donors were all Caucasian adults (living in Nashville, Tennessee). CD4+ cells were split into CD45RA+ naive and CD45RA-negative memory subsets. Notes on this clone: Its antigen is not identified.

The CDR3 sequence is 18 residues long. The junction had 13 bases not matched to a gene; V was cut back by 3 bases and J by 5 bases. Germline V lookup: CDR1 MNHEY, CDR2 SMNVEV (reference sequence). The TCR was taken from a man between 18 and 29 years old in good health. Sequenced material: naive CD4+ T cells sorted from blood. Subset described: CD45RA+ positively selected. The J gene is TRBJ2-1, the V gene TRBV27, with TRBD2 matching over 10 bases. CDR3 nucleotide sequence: TGTGCCAGCAGTTTGAAGGGAGCGGGGGGGGCCGACGACAATGAGCAGTTCTTC. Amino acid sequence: CASSLKGAGGADDNEQFF.